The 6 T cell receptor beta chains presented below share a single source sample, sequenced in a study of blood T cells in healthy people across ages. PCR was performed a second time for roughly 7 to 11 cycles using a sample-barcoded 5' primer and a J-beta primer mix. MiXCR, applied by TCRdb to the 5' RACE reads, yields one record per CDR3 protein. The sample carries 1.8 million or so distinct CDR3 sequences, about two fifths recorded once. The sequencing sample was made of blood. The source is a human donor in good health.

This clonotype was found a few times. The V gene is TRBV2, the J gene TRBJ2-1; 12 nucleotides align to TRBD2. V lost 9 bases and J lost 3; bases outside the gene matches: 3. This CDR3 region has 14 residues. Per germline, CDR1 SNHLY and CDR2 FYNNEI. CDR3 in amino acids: CASTSGGIYNEQFF. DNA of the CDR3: TGTGCCAGTACTAGCGGGGGGATCTACAATGAGCAGTTCTTC. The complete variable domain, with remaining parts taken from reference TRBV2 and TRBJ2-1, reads EPEVTQTPSHQVTQMGQEVILRCVPISNHLYFYWYRQILGQKVEFLVSFYNNEISEKSEIFDDQFSVERPDGSNFTLKIRSTKLEDSAMYFCASTSGGIYNEQFFGPGTRLTVL.

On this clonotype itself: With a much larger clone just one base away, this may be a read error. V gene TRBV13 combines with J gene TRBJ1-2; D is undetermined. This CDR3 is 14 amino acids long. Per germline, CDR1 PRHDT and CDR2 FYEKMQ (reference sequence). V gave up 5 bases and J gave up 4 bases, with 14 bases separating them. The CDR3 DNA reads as TGTGCCAGCAGCCCATCAAGGTCGGTCTATGGCTACACCTTC. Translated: CASSPSRSVYGYTF.

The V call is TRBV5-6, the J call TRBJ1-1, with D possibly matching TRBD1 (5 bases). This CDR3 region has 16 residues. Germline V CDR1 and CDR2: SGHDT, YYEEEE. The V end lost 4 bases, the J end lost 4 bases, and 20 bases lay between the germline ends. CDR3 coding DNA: TGTGCCAGCAGCCCCGGGACCGGGAAACGGGGCACTGAAGCTTTCTTT. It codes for CASSPGTGKRGTEAFF.

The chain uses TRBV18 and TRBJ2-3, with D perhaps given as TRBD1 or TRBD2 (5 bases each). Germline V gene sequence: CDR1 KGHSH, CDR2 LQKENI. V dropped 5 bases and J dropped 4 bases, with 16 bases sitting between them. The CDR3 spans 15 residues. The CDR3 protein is CASSEGQNQADTQYF. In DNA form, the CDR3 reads TGTGCCAGCTCAGAGGGGCAGAATCAGGCAGATACGCAGTATTTT.

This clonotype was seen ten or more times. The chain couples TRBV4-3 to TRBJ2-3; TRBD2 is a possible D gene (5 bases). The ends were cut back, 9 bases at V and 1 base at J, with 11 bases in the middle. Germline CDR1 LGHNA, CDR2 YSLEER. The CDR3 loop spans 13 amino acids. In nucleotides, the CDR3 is TGCGCCAGTTCGCGGGTCGGCACAGATACGCAGTATTTT. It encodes CASSRVGTDTQYF.

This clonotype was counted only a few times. CDR3 sequence (DNA): TGCAGTGCTAGGGGACTAGCGGCATACGAGCAGTACTTC. Translation gives CSARGLAAYEQYF. V and J are TRBV20-1 and TRBJ2-4, with TRBD2 matching 11 bases. The end of the DNA fits TRBJ2-7 better, so the J call may be wrong. There are 13 residues in the CDR3. CDR1 and CDR2 from the germline V gene are DFQATT and SNEGSKA (reference sequence).